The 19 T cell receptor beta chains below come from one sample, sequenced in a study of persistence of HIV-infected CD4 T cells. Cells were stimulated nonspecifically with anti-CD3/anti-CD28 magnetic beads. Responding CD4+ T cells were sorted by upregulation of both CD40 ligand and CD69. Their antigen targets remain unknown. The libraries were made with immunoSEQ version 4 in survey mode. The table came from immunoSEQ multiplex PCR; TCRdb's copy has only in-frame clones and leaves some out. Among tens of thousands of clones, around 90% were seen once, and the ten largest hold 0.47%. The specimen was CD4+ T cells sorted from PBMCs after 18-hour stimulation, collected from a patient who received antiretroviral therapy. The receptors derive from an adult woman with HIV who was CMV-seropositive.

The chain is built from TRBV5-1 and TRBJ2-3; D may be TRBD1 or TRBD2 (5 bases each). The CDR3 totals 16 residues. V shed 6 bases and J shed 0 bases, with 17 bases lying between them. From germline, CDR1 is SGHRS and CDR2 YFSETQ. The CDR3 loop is CASTTGTPPSTDTQYF. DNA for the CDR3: TGCGCCAGCACCACCGGGACCCCACCGAGCACAGATACGCAGTATTTT. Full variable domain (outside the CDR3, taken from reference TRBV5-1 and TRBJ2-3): KAGVTQTPRYLIKTRGQQVTLSCSPISGHRSVSWYQQTPGQGLQFLFEYFSETQRNKGNFPGRFSGRQFSNSRSEMNVSTLELGDSALYLCASTTGTPPSTDTQYFGPGTRLTVL.

The CDR3 region is CASSRTLDYEQYF. For the CDR3, the DNA is TGTGCCAGTTCGAGGACCCTAGACTACGAGCAGTACTTC. The V and J genes are TRBV19 and TRBJ2-7; D remains ambiguous. CDR1 and CDR2 from the germline V gene are LNHDA and SQIVND (reference sequence). The V and J ends lost 8 bases and 3 bases respectively, with 14 bases between them. This CDR3 spans 13 amino acids.

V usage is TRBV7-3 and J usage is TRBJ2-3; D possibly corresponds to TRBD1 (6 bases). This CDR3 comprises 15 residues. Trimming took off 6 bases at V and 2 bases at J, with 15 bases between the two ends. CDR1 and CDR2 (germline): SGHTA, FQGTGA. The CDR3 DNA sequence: TGTGCCAGCAGGGGCGCCGGGACATACACAGATACGCAGTATTTT. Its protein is CASRGAGTYTDTQYF.

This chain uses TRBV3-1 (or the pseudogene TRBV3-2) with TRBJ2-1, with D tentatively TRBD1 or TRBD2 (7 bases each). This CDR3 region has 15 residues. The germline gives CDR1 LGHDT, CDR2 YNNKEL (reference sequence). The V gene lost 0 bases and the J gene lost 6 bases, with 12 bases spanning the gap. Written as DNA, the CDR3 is TGTGCCAGCAGCCAAGAGTTCAGGGGGGGCAATGAGCAGTTCTTC. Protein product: CASSQEFRGGNEQFF.

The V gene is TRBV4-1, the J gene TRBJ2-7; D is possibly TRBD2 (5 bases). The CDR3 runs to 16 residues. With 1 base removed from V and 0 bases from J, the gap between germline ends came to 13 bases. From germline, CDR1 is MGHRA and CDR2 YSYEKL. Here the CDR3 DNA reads TGCGCCAGCAGCCAAGTGGAGGTAGGGAACTCCTACGAGCAGTACTTC. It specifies CASSQVEVGNSYEQYF.

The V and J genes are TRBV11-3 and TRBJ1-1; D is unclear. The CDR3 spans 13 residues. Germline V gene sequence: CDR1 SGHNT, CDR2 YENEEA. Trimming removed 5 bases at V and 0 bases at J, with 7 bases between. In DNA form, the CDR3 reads TGTGCCAGCAGCCCGACCTTGAACACTGAAGCTTTCTTT. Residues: CASSPTLNTEAFF. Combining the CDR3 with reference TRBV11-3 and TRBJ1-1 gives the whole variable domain EAGVVQSPRYKIIEKKQPVAFWCNPISGHNTLYWYLQNLGQGPELLIRYENEEAVDDSQLPKDRFSAERLKGVDSTLKIQPAELGDSAVYLCASSPTLNTEAFFGQGTRLTVV.

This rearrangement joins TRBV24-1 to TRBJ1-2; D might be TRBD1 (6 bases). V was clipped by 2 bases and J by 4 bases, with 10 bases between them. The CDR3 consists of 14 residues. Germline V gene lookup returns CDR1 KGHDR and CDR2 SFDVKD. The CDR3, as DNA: TGTGCCACCAGTGATTCCGGGGGCTCCTATGGCTACACCTTC. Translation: CATSDSGGSYGYTF.

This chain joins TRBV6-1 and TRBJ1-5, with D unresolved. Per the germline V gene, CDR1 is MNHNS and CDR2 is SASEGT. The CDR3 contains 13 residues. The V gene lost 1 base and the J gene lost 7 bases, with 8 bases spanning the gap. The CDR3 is CASSEGLKQPQHF. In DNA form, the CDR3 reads TGTGCCAGCAGTGAAGGGTTGAAGCAGCCCCAGCATTTT.

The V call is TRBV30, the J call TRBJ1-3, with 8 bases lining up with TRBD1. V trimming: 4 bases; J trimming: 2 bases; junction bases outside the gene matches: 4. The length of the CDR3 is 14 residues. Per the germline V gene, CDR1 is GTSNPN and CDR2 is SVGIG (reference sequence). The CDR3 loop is CAWTTTGAGNTIYF. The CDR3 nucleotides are TGTGCCTGGACCACGACAGGGGCTGGAAACACCATATATTTT.

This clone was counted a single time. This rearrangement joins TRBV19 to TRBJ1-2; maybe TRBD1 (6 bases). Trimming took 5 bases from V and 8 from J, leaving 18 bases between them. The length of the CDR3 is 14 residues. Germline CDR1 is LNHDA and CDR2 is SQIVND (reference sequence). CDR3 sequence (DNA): TGTGCCAGTAGTGCGGACAGACAACGGAGGGGCTACACCTTC. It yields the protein CASSADRQRRGYTF.

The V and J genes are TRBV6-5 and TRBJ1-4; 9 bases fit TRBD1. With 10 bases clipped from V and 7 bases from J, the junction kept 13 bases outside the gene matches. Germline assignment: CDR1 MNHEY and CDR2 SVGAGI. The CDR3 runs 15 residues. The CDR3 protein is CATQKGGQGGEKLFF. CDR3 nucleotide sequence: TGTGCCACCCAGAAAGGGGGACAGGGAGGTGAAAAACTGTTTTTT.

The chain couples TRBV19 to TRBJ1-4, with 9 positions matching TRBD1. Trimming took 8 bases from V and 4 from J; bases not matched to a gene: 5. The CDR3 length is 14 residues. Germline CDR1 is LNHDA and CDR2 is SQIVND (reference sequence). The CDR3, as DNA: TGTGCCAGTCGCGACAGGGGGTTTAATGAAAAACTGTTTTTT. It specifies CASRDRGFNEKLFF.

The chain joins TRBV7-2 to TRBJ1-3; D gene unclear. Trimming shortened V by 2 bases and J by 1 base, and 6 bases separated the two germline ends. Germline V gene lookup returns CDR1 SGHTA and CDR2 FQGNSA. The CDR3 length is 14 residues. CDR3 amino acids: CASSLPGSGNTIYF. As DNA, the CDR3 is TGTGCCAGCAGCTTACCGGGTTCTGGAAACACCATATATTTT.

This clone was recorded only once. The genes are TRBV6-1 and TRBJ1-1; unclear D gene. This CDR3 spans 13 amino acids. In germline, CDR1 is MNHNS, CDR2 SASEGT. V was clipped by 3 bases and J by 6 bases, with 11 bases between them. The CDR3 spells CASSERRPPEAFF. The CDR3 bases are TGTGCCAGCAGTGAGAGGAGGCCCCCTGAAGCTTTCTTT.

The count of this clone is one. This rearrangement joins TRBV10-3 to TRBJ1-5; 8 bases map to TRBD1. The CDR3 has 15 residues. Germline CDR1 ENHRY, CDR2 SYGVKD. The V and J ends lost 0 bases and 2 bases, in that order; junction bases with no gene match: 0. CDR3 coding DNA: TGTGCCATCAGTGAGTCGGGACAGGGCAATCAGCCCCAGCATTTT. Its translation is CAISESGQGNQPQHF.

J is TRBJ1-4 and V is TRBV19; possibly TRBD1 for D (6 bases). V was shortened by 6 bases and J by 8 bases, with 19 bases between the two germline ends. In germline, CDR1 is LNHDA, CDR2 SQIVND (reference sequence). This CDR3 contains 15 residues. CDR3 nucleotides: TGTGCCAGTAGGAATTCAGGGGCTGCGGGGGAAAAACTGTTTTTT. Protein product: CASRNSGAAGEKLFF.

The CDR3 is CASRDAGGHEQYF. As DNA, the CDR3 is TGTGCCAGCAGAGATGCGGGCGGACACGAGCAGTACTTC. The chain carries TRBV6-5 and TRBJ2-7; maybe TRBD2 (5 bases). V lost 6 bases and J 5 bases, leaving 14 bases between the germline ends. CDR1 and CDR2 (germline): MNHEY, SVGAGI. This CDR3 contains 13 residues.

CDR3 nucleotides: TGTGCCAGCGAAGCCAAAAACATTCAGTACTTC. It is translated as CASEAKNIQYF. The V gene is TRBV6-6, the J gene TRBJ2-4; no firm D call. V lost 8 bases to trimming and J lost 0 bases, with 2 bases between them. The CDR3 has 11 amino acids. The V gene's germline CDR1 is MNHNY and CDR2 SVGAGI (reference sequence).

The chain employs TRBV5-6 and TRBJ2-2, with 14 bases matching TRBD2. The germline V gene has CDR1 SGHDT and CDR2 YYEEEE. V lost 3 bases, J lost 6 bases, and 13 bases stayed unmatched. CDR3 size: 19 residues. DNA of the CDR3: TGTGCCAGCAGCTGGGGACTAGCGGGAGCTGAGGGAGAAGCCGGGGAGCTGTTTTTT. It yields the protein CASSWGLAGAEGEAGELFF.